This TCR beta chain is from a study of blood T cell repertoires in COVID-19 (TCRdb year 2020). About the study as a whole: Collaborator samples came from the United States, Italy and Spain and covered acute and convalescent phases of COVID-19. The prospective study material was composed of cDNA or gDNA derived from T cells, B-cell-depleted T cells, or PBMCs. Deeply sampled blood TCRbeta repertoires from subjects exposed to, actively infected with, or recovered from COVID-19 were included in the dataset. The repertoires were made available in a free public database intended to serve as a resource for research on the immune response to SARS-CoV-2. The samples were drawn from the first 160 participants of the ongoing ImmuneRACE study and from more than 1,000 subjects provided by 6 global collaborators. The sample metadata nearly always contained a de-identified subject ID, COVID-19 status, age in years and sex. HLA class I and class II types, where available, came from metadata supplied by the sample provider rather than from assay-based typing. The paper as a whole reports these results and caveats: The quantity of clinical and demographic metadata differed by source and by participant and was supplied without curation.

Of note for this clone: Its specific antigen is unknown. A read error may produce the germline difference seen at one junction end.

CDR1 and CDR2 are read off the germline V gene as SGHRS and YFSETQ. From the cysteine up to the phenylalanine, the CDR3 has a length of 14 residues. Kept here is only the CDR3 DNA, which spans 42 bases and is read in frame from base 1. Whole blood was collected in K2EDTA tubes by collaborating institutions according to the institutions' own protocols. For TCRbeta analysis, collaborators shipped samples as frozen whole blood, isolated PBMCs, or DNA extracted from either of those sample types. TCRbeta CDR3 regions were amplified from genomic DNA by means of the immunoSEQ Assay, a bias-controlled multiplex PCR. The study's processing was this. Within the assay, amplification of reference gene primers was used to estimate how many nucleated cells each sample contained. Sequence reads were collapsed and filtered to measure the absolute abundance of every unique TCRbeta CDR3 rearrangement. For each sample, productive Simpson clonality was calculated as the square root of Simpson's diversity index over productive rearrangements. This is the immuneACCESS table as TCRdb keeps it, with only in-frame sequences that have V and J called. A part of the clones is gone; compared with another copy, unresolved V genes explain less than half, and the rest is unexplained. V and J calls and clone size are as listed in that table; D and trimming were resolved from the DNA. A total of 60,000 to 85,000 clones appear in this sample, just under 80% of them only once. The ten most abundant clones make up approximately 6% of the sample.

The receptor chain draws on TRBV5-1 and TRBJ1-5, with no confident D gene call. Material for sequencing was peripheral blood. This clonotype originated in a woman aged 55 to 70 with acute or convalescent COVID-19. Here the CDR3 is given as CVSSLDPSNQPQHF. The DNA reads TGCGTCAGCAGCTTGGATCCGTCTAATCAGCCCCAGCATTTT.